This TCR beta chain stems from a study of blood T cell repertoires in COVID-19. Points on this clone: Within the sample, other DNA sequences also encode this same CDR3.

Produced via immunoSEQ multiplex PCR; TCRdb's table is partial and in-frame only. The data contain 310,000 or so clones, around 90% of them seen just once; the ten biggest clones take up 5% to 7%. The CDR3 sequence is 16 residues long. V shed 4 bases, J shed 0 bases, and the junction held 2 bases outside the gene matches. CDR1 is LNHDA and CDR2 is SQIVND in the germline V gene (reference sequence). The chain links TRBV19 to TRBJ2-6; 8 bases are shared with TRBD1. The sequencing sample was made of peripheral blood. The sequence derives from a man between 18 and 35 years old who had recovered from COVID-19. CDR3 region: CASSRTGYSGANVLTF. For the CDR3, the DNA is TGTGCCAGTAGTAGGACAGGGTACTCTGGGGCCAACGTCCTGACTTTC.